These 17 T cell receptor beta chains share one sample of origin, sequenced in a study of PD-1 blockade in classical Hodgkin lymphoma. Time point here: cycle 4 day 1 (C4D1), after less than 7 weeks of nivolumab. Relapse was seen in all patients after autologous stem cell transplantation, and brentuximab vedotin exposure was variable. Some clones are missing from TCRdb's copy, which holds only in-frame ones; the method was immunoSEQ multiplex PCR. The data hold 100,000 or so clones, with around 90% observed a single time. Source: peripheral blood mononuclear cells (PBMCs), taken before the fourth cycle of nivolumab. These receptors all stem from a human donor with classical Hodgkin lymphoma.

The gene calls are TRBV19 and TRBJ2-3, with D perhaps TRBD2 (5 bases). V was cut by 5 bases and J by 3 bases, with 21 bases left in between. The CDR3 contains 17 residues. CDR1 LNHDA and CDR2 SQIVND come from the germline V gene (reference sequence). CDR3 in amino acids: CASSPSPGSLGTDTQYF. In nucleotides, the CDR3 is TGTGCCAGTAGTCCTAGCCCGGGGAGTCTGGGTACAGATACGCAGTATTTT.

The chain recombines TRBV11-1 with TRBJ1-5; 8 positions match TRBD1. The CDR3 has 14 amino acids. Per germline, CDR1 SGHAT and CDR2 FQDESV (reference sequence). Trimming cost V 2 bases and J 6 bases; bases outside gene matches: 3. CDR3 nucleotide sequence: TGTGCCAGCAGCTTACAGGGGGCGGCTCAGCCCCAGCATTTT. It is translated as CASSLQGAAQPQHF.

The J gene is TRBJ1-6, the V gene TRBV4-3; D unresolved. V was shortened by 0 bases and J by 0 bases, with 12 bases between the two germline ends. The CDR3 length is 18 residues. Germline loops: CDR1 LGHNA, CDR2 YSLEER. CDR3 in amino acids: CASSQDLRPSSYNSPLHF. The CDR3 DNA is TGCGCCAGCAGCCAAGATCTCAGGCCTAGCTCCTATAATTCACCCCTCCACTTT.

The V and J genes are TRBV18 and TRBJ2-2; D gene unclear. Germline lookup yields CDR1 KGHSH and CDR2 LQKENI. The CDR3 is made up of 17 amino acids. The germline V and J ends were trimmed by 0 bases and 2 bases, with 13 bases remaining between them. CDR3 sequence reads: CASSPPGGARNTGELFF. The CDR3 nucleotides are TGTGCCAGCTCACCACCAGGTGGCGCCCGAAACACCGGGGAGCTGTTTTTT. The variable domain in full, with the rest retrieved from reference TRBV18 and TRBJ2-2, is NAGVMQNPRHLVRRRGQEARLRCSPMKGHSHVYWYRQLPEEGLKFMVYLQKENIIDESGMPKERFSAEFPKEGPSILRIQQVVRGDSAAYFCASSPPGGARNTGELFFGEGSRLTVL.

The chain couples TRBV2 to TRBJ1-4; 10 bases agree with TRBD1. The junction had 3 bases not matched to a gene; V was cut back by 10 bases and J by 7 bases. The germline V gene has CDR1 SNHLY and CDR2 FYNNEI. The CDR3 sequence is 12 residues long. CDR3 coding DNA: TGTGCCACCGGACAGGGGGGTGAAAAACTGTTTTTT. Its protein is CATGQGGEKLFF. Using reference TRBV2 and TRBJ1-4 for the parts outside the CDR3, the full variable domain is EPEVTQTPSHQVTQMGQEVILRCVPISNHLYFYWYRQILGQKVEFLVSFYNNEISEKSEIFDDQFSVERPDGSNFTLKIRSTKLEDSAMYFCATGQGGEKLFFGSGTQLSVL.

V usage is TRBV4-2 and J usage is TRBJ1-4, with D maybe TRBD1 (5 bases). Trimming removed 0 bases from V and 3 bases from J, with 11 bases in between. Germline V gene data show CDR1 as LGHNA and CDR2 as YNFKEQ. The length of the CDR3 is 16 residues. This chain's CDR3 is CASSQDSGSANEKLFF. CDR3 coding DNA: TGTGCCAGCAGCCAAGATTCAGGGTCCGCTAATGAAAAACTGTTTTTT.

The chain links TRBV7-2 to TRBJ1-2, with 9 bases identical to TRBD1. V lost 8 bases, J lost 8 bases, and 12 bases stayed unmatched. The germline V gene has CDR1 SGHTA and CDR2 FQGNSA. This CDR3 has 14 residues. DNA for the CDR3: TGTGCCAGCTTTATCATAGGGGACAGGGACGGCTACACCTTC. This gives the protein CASFIIGDRDGYTF.

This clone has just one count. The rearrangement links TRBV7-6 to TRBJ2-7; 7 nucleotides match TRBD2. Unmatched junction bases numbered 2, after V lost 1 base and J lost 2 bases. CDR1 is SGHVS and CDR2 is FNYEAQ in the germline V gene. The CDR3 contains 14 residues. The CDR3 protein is CASSLGDYPYEQYF. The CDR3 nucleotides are TGTGCCAGCAGCTTAGGGGACTACCCCTACGAGCAGTACTTC.

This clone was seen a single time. The CDR3 DNA reads TGTGCCAGCAGCTCCGGGACGGAAGGTATTATCGGAACCCAGTACTTC. This gives the protein CASSSGTEGIIGTQYF. The chain uses TRBV5-4 and TRBJ2-5; the D gene could be TRBD1 or TRBD2 (5 bases each). Germline V CDR1 and CDR2: SGHNT, YYREEE (reference sequence). This CDR3 has 16 residues. V lost 3 bases and J 8 bases, leaving 23 bases between the germline ends.

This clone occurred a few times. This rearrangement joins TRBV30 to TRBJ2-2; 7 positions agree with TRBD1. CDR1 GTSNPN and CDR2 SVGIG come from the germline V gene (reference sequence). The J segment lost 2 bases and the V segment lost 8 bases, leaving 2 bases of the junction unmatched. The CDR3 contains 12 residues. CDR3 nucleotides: TGTGCCCGGGACAGAAACACCGGGGAGCTGTTTTTT. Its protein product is CARDRNTGELFF.

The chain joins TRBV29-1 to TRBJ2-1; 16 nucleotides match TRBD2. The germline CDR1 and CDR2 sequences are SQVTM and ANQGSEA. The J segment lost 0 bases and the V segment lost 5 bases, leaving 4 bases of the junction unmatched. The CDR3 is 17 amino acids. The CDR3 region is CSVQGTSGRASYNEQFF. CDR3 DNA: TGCAGCGTTCAGGGGACTAGCGGGAGGGCCTCCTACAATGAGCAGTTCTTC.

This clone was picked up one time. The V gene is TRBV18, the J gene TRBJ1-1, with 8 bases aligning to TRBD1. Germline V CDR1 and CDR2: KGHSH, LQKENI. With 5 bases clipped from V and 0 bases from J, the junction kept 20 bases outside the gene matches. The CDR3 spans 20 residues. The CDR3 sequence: CASSSRTGTLPPNMNTEAFF. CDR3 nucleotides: TGTGCCAGCTCAAGTAGGACAGGGACCCTTCCCCCTAATATGAACACTGAAGCTTTCTTT.

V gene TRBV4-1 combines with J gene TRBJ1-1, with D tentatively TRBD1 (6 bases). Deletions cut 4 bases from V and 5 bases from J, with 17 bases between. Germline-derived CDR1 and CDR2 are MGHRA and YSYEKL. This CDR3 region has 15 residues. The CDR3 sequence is CASSPLEGGWTEAFF. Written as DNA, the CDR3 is TGCGCCAGCAGCCCACTGGAGGGGGGATGGACTGAAGCTTTCTTT.

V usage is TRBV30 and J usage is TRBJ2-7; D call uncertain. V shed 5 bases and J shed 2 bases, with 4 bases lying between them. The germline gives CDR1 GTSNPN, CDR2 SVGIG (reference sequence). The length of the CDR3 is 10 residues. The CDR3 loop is CAWGAYEQYF. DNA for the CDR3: TGTGCCTGGGGTGCCTACGAGCAGTACTTC.

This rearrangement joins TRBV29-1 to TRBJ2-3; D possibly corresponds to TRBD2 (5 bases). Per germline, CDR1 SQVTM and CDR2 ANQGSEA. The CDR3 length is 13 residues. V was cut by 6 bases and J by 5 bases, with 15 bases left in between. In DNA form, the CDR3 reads TGCAGCGTCGGGATCCTCTCCGGAGATACGCAGTATTTT. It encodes CSVGILSGDTQYF.

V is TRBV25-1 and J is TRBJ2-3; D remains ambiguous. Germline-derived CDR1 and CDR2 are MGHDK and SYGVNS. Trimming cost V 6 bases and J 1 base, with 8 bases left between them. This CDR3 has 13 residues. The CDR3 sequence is CASRSWGTDTQYF. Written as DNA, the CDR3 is TGTGCCAGCAGAAGTTGGGGCACAGATACGCAGTATTTT.

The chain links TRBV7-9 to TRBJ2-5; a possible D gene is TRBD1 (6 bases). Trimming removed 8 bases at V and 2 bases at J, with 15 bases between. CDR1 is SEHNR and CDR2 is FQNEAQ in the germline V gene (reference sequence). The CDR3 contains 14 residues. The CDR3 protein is CASSLRRGQETQYF. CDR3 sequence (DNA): TGTGCCAGCTCTCTTCGAAGGGGGCAAGAGACCCAGTACTTC. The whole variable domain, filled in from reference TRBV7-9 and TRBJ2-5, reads DTGVSQNPRHKITKRGQNVTFRCDPISEHNRLYWYRQTLGQGPEFLTYFQNEAQLEKSRLLSDRFSAERPKGSFSTLEIQRTEQGDSAMYLCASSLRRGQETQYFGPGTRLLVL.